Below are 17 T cell receptor beta chains sequenced from a single sample in a study of blood T cells in healthy people across ages (dated by TCRdb to about 2015). Libraries were prepared through 5' RACE. Sequenced on an Illumina HiSeq 2500. The second PCR ran for roughly 7 to 12 cycles and used a J-beta primer mix along with a sample-barcoded 5' primer. TCRdb's own reprocessing of the public reads used fastp at Q25 and MiXCR and kept productive beta chains. Records with the same CDR3 protein are collapsed into one entry carrying the most frequent genes and DNA. The sample has 750,000 to 950,000 distinct CDR3 sequences on record, roughly 50% of them singletons. The ten largest clones represent 40% to 50% of the sample. The sequenced sample consisted of blood. The receptors derive from a man aged 80 or over in good health.

This chain connects TRBV12-3 or TRBV12-4 to TRBJ2-5; no clear D gene. The length of the CDR3 is 10 residues. V was trimmed by 5 bases and J by 11 bases, leaving 9 bases between them. CDR3 in amino acids: CASSRLQQYF. CDR3 sequence (DNA): TGTGCCAGCAGTCGCCTCCAGCAGTACTTC.

This sequence joins TRBV7-3 and TRBJ2-1, with 10 bases identical to TRBD2. CDR3 length: 16 residues. Germline CDR1 and CDR2: SGHTA and FQGTGA. V was clipped by 5 bases and J by 7 bases; unmatched bases: 11. In DNA form, the CDR3 reads TGTGCCAGCAGCCCCAAGGGGCTAGCGGGAGAGAATGAGCAGTTCTTC. Residues: CASSPKGLAGENEQFF.

The rearrangement joins TRBV6-1 to TRBJ2-1, with D perhaps TRBD1 or TRBD2 (6 bases each). Germline CDR1 MNHNS, CDR2 SASEGT. V was pared by 8 bases and J by 0 bases, with 14 bases between. The CDR3 extends over 15 amino acids. The CDR3 sequence: CASVGGSSSYNEQFF. The DNA of the CDR3 is TGTGCCAGCGTCGGGGGCTCGAGCTCCTACAATGAGCAGTTCTTC.

The V gene is TRBV6-2 or TRBV6-3, the J gene TRBJ2-2, with 7 bases identical to TRBD2. The CDR3 has 14 amino acids. Germline lookup yields CDR1 MNHEY and CDR2 SVGEGT. With V trimmed by 2 bases and J by 6 bases, 3 bases remained unmatched. Here the CDR3 DNA reads TGTGCCAGCAGTTACAGCGGGGTGGCCGGGGAGCTGTTTTTT. Translated: CASSYSGVAGELFF.

CDR3 sequence reads: CATSRSLDGVRNRYAYF. The DNA of the CDR3 is TGTGCCACCAGCAGAAGCCTCGACGGAGTCAGGAACAGATACGCGTATTTT. This sequence joins TRBV15 and TRBJ2-3; D uncertain. This CDR3 contains 17 residues. Trimming removed 2 bases from V and 14 bases from J, with 29 bases in between. Germline V gives CDR1 LNHNV, CDR2 YYDKDF (reference sequence).

This clonotype has more than one count but fewer than ten. The rearrangement links TRBV6-6 to TRBJ2-6, with 9 bases aligning to TRBD1. Looked up from germline, CDR1 is MNHNY and CDR2 is SVGAGI (reference sequence). J gave up 2 bases and V 6 bases, and 8 bases lay outside the gene matches. This CDR3 has 17 residues. CDR3 region: CASRRTGVTAGANVLTF. The CDR3 DNA sequence: TGTGCCAGCAGGCGGACAGGGGTTACAGCTGGGGCCAACGTCCTGACTTTC.

This clonotype has ten or more counts. This chain links TRBV4-1 with TRBJ2-5, with 10 bases fitting TRBD1. Germline V lookup: CDR1 MGHRA, CDR2 YSYEKL. V lost 4 bases to trimming and J lost 5 bases; unmatched junction nucleotides: 7. The CDR3 runs 15 residues. DNA for the CDR3: TGCGCCAGCAGCCTCGGACAGGGGGTGAGGGAGACCCAGTACTTC. This codes for CASSLGQGVRETQYF.

This clonotype has just a few counts. The J gene is TRBJ2-3, the V gene TRBV12-3 or TRBV12-4; 11 bases map to TRBD2. The CDR3 is 16 amino acids. J lost 14 bases, V lost 4 bases, and 17 bases had no gene match. The CDR3 sequence: CASSYPGLAAHRYAYF. The CDR3 DNA reads as TGTGCCAGCAGTTACCCGGGACTAGCGGCGCACAGATACGCGTATTTT.

This clonotype was seen only a few times. The chain links TRBV7-9 to TRBJ2-7, with TRBD2 matching over 7 bases. Germline V gene lookup returns CDR1 SEHNR and CDR2 FQNEAQ (reference sequence). Trimming took 5 bases from V and 0 from J; bases not matched to a gene: 10. The CDR3 is 16 amino acids. The CDR3 loop reads CASSPGRPSGSYEQYF. Written as DNA, the CDR3 is TGTGCCAGCAGCCCGGGCAGGCCTAGCGGCTCCTACGAGCAGTACTTC. The whole variable domain, filled in from reference TRBV7-9 and TRBJ2-7, reads DTGVSQNPRHKITKRGQNVTFRCDPISEHNRLYWYRQTLGQGPEFLTYFQNEAQLEKSRLLSDRFSAERPKGSFSTLEIQRTEQGDSAMYLCASSPGRPSGSYEQYFGPGTRLTVT.

The table lists this clonotype with a few counts. CDR3 nucleotides: TGCAGCTCCGGGGGGGACAGAGCTAGCACAGATACGCAGTATTTT. Its translation is CSSGGDRASTDTQYF. The chain links TRBV29-1 to TRBJ2-3, with D perhaps matching TRBD2 (8 bases). Germline values: CDR1 SQVTM, CDR2 ANQGSEA. The V and J ends lost 8 bases and 0 bases respectively, with 18 bases between them. The CDR3 length is 15 residues.

V is TRBV27 and J is TRBJ1-6; maybe TRBD1 (5 bases). Trimming stripped 6 bases from V and 7 bases from J, with 13 bases between. Germline CDR1 and CDR2: MNHEY and SMNVEV (reference sequence). The CDR3 covers 14 residues. The CDR3 spells CASRPSGGNSPLHF. The CDR3 DNA follows: TGTGCCAGCAGACCGTCCGGGGGGAATTCACCCCTCCACTTT.

V is TRBV16 and J is TRBJ2-6, with D unclear. V was cut by 2 bases and J by 2 bases, with 13 bases left in between. The length of the CDR3 is 17 residues. CDR1 and CDR2 (germline): KGHSY, FQNENV. The CDR3 loop reads CASSQLGSPPGANVLTF. In DNA, the CDR3 is TGTGCCAGCAGCCAACTCGGCAGCCCTCCTGGGGCCAACGTCCTGACTTTC.

This clonotype is a singleton in its sample. The rearrangement uses TRBV24-1 and TRBJ1-2; 9 bases match TRBD1. Germline CDR1 reads KGHDR; CDR2 reads SFDVKD. The V and J ends lost 4 bases and 4 bases, in that order; junction bases with no gene match: 9. The CDR3 is 16 residues long. CDR3 nucleotide sequence: TGTGCCACCAGTGAGGAGCCGGGACAGGGAACCTATGGCTACACCTTC. Amino acid sequence: CATSEEPGQGTYGYTF.

The chain uses TRBV5-1 and TRBJ2-7; no clear D gene. The tail of the sequence fits TRBJ2-5 better, so the J call may be wrong. The CDR3 runs 16 residues. Germline V gives CDR1 SGHRS, CDR2 YFSETQ. The DNA of the CDR3 is TGCGCCAGCAGCCCATTTGTAGGAGCCCTCCGGGAGACCCAGTACTTC. The encoded protein is CASSPFVGALRETQYF.

The V gene is TRBV7-9, the J gene TRBJ1-1; D is unclear. CDR3 size: 17 residues. Trimming removed 3 bases at V and 4 bases at J, with 21 bases between. The germline CDR1 and CDR2 sequences are SEHNR and FQNEAQ (reference sequence). As DNA, the CDR3 is TGTGCCAGCAGCTTCGCTTCGGGCCTCACCCGGGGCACTGAAGCTTTCTTT. It is translated as CASSFASGLTRGTEAFF. Drawing the rest from reference TRBV7-9 and TRBJ1-1, the complete variable domain is DTGVSQNPRHKITKRGQNVTFRCDPISEHNRLYWYRQTLGQGPEFLTYFQNEAQLEKSRLLSDRFSAERPKGSFSTLEIQRTEQGDSAMYLCASSFASGLTRGTEAFFGQGTRLTVV.

V usage is TRBV12-3 or TRBV12-4 and J usage is TRBJ2-3; D not resolved. Trimming took off 6 bases at V and 7 bases at J, with 17 bases between the two ends. The CDR3 length is 14 residues. The CDR3 sequence: CASRAASTRNTQYF. CDR3 sequence (DNA): TGTGCCAGCAGAGCCGCCTCAACACGGAATACGCAGTATTTT.

The rearrangement uses TRBV18 and TRBJ2-5; a weak D match, TRBD2 (6 bases). CDR1 KGHSH and CDR2 LQKENI come from the germline V gene. Trimming cost V 8 bases and J 2 bases, with 15 bases left between them. The CDR3 length is 14 residues. The CDR3, as DNA: TGTGCCAGCAGCTCCTATCGGGGGCAAGAGACCCAGTACTTC. This codes for CASSSYRGQETQYF.